A single sample gave rise to the 2 T cell receptor beta chains below, sequenced in a study of T-cell reconstitution after alpha-beta-depleted transplantation in children. Unique molecular identifiers were used in preparing the TCRbeta library. TCRdb called the PCR reads again in MiXCR, with one record for every CDR3 protein. The table lists about 540,000 distinct CDR3 sequences, about 17% of them singletons, with around 3.3% in the top ten. Sequences were derived from PBMCs from the stem cell graft donor, sampled from the stem cell graft. The origin of the receptors is a human donor who donated a stem cell graft to a child with acute lymphoblastic leukemia.

This clonotype was detected ten times or more. The chain couples TRBV21-1 to TRBJ2-5; the DNA was not used to check the table's D call, TRBD2. TRBV21-1 is a listed pseudogene. The CDR3 consists of 14 residues. In DNA form, the CDR3 reads TGTGCCAGCAGCAGGGGGACTAAAAAAGAGACCCAGTACTTC. Translated, it gives CASSRGTKKETQYF.

J is TRBJ2-7 and V is TRBV27; 11 bases line up with TRBD2. The ends lost 1 base at V and 0 bases at J; junction bases unmatched: 2. CDR3 length: 16 amino acids. Germline V CDR1 and CDR2: MNHEY, SMNVEV (reference sequence). CDR3: CASSLLAGGISYEQYF. The CDR3 nucleotides read TGTGCCAGCAGTTTATTAGCGGGAGGGATCTCCTACGAGCAGTACTTC.